The rows below give T cell receptor beta chains drawn from one sample of a study of regulatory and conventional T cells in RAG deficiency. Clones were sequenced by immunoSEQ multiplex PCR, and TCRdb holds only the in-frame ones, with some missing. Altogether roughly 32,000 clones are present, around 91% being singletons, with the ten largest covering approximately 14%. These data were also filed under a second study, of regulatory T cells.

The specimen was CD8+ T cells sorted from blood. The receptor source for this set is a human donor in good health. CDR3s leave out the opening cysteine and the closing phenylalanine or tryptophan. Fields, in order: V gene, CDR3 protein.

TRBV19 ASSIVQGGGDTQY
TRBV18 ASSTLGGSYNEQF
TRBV13 ASSLGGNEQF
TRBV6-5 ASSSGSSTGELF
TRBV5-1 ASSYAGLAVAQETQY
TRBV5-1 ASSFGGDRYEQY
TRBV19 ASSLLAGGVTDTQY
TRBV5-1 ASRTGMTGYGYT
TRBV19 ASSTLSNYGYT
TRBV30 AWSVQGGTNEKLF
TRBV10-3 AISSSEGSYNEQF
TRBV21-1 ASSKGRSYEQY
TRBV2 ASSRVTGGTDTQY
TRBV15 ATSRGPQETQY
TRBV18 ASSPMNGRQGPWETQY
TRBV19 ASSTSHNTEAF
TRBV7-9 ASSLLIGPRYNEQF
TRBV2 ASIPRGEGNEQF